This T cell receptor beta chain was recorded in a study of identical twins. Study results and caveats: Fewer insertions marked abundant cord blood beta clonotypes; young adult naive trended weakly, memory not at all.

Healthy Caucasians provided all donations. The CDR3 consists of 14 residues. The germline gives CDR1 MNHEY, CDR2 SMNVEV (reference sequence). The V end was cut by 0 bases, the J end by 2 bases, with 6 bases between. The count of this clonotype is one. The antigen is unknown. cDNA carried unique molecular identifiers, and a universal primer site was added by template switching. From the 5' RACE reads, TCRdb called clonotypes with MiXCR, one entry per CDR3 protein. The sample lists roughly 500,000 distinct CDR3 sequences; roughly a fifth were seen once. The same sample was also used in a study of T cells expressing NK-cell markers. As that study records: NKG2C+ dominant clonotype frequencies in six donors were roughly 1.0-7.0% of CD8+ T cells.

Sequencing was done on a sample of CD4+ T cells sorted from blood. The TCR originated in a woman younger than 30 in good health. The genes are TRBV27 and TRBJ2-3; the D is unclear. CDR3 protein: CASSLSQYTDTQYF. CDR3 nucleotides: TGTGCCAGCAGTTTATCGCAGTACACAGATACGCAGTATTTT.